This entry describes one T cell receptor beta chain. Its antigen is not identified. The entry originates in a study of T cell responses to AZD1222 COVID-19 vaccine. Findings and caveats of the study: Along spike, vaccine-associated CD4 TCRs were found throughout, with dominance at 160-218 and 743-854.

Looked up from germline, CDR1 is SGHDN and CDR2 is FVKESK. V was pared by 4 bases and J by 3 bases, with 21 bases between. The CDR3 spans 17 residues. The protocol was immunoSEQ multiplex PCR, while the TCRdb copy is restricted to in-frame clones and leaves out a portion. The sample lists 150,000 to 250,000 clones, roughly nine tenths occurring once. Sequenced material: peripheral blood, taken 28 days after the second AZD1222 dose. The chain combines TRBV14 with TRBJ1-1; D uncertain. The source is an adult who received the AZD1222 COVID-19 vaccine. The CDR3 region is CASSPRRPLGGDTEAFF. In DNA form, the CDR3 reads TGTGCCAGCAGCCCACGGAGGCCCTTGGGTGGGGACACTGAAGCTTTCTTT.